This T cell receptor (beta chain) comes out of a study of cytomegalovirus exposure and HLA in healthy donors. Donors likely had unrecorded immune exposures despite being nominally healthy when sampled. The germline V and J ends were trimmed by 1 base and 1 base, with 7 bases remaining between them. The CDR3 contains 14 residues. Germline CDR1 LGHNT, CDR2 FRNRAP. 13 Jbeta primers and 60 Vbeta primers were used for the PCR. TCRdb keeps only in-frame clones here, not all; method: immunoSEQ multiplex PCR. The sample records tens of thousands of clones, 75% to 85% being singletons. Comment on this clone: Its antigen is still unknown.

General study findings and limits: Association of a missense DCLRE1C variant with TCR beta V- and J-gene trimming was reported in a later analysis. Rare sequences made up most TCRs, while some public TCRs were found in many donors.

The source material was PBMCs. The V gene is TRBV12-5, the J gene TRBJ1-1, with D unresolved. The clonotype comes from an older man in good health and CMV-seropositive. CDR3 DNA sequence: TGTGCTAGTGGTTTGGGACTGACGAACACTGAAGCTTTCTTT. This translates into CASGLGLTNTEAFF.